Below, one T cell receptor (beta chain) is given with its context. Its antigen is unidentified. CDR3 length equals 16 residues. From germline, CDR1 is MDHEN and CDR2 SYDVKM. V was cut by 6 bases and J by 1 base, with 18 bases left in between. The data were obtained in a study of T cells and Merkel cell carcinoma outcomes. Findings and limits, study-wide: Repertoire plus T-cell density reportedly predicted Merkel cell carcinoma outcomes.

Sequencing used immunoSEQ multiplex PCR; TCRdb keeps in-frame clones, though not all of them. This sample has about 15,000 clones, with around 86% found just once. The sequence derives from a human donor with Merkel cell carcinoma. The V gene is TRBV28, the J gene TRBJ1-1; D gene uncertain. Sequenced input: tumor tissue from Merkel cell carcinoma. CDR3 nucleotides: TGTGCCAGCAGAGACCCGCCGGGCAAACCGAACACTGAAGCTTTCTTT. This codes for CASRDPPGKPNTEAFF.